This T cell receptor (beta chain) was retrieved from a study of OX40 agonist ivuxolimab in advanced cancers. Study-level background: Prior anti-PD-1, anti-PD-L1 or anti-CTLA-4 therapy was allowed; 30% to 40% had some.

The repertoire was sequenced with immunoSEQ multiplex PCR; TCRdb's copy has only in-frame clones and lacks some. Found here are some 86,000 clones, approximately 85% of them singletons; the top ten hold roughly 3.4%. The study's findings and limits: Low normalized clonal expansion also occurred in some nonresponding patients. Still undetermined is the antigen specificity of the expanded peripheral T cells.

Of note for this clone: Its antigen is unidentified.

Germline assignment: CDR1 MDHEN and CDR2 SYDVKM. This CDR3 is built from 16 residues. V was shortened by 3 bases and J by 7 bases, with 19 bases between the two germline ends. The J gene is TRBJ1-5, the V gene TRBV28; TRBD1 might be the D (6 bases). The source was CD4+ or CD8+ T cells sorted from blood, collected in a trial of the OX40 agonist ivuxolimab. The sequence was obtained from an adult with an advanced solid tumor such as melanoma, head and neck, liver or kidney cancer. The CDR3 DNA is TGTGCCAGCAGTTTCCTGAAACAGGGATTCAGCCAGCCCCAGCATTTT. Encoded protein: CASSFLKQGFSQPQHF.